The 32 T cell receptor beta chains listed next were all sequenced from one sample in a study of vaccination and CD4 T cells after COVID-19. Antigens for these TCRs are unknown. With the Oncomine TCR Beta short-read assay, DNA from cultured CD4+ T cells was sequenced. MiXCR, applied by TCRdb to the PCR reads, yields one record per CDR3 protein. The data contain 20,000 to 25,000 distinct CDR3 sequences, approximately 29% of them seen just once; the ten biggest clones take up approximately 10%. The time point was: late sampling 161 to 241 days after vaccination in three convalescent patients. Treatment of the sample: roughly ten-day PBMC culture with coronavirus spike peptide pools or control peptides (ViraFEST assay). The sequences come from CD4+ T cells from blood, cultured in vitro, collected about 7 months after SARS-CoV-2 vaccination. Every receptor here comes from a human donor who had recovered from COVID-19.

There are a few counts of this clonotype. The chain recombines TRBV6-1 with TRBJ2-5, with 13 bases lining up with TRBD2. The CDR3 is made up of 15 amino acids. V dropped 6 bases and J dropped 5; count of bases not matched to a gene: 6. Per germline, CDR1 MNHNS and CDR2 SASEGT. CDR3 nucleotides: TGTGCCAGCAGCTTCACTAGCGGGGGGGCCGAGACCCAGTACTTC. It codes for CASSFTSGGAETQYF.

DNA of the CDR3: TGTGCCAGCGGGGGAGGGTCGCCTTCACCCCTCCACTTT. Translated: CASGGGSPSPLHF. This chain links TRBV27 with TRBJ1-6, with D perhaps matching TRBD1 (5 bases). CDR1 MNHEY and CDR2 SMNVEV come from the germline V gene (reference sequence). This CDR3 contains 13 residues. The ends were cut back, 8 bases at V and 9 bases at J, with 14 bases in the middle.

The rearrangement links TRBV18 to TRBJ2-3; the match to TRBD2 covers 13 bases. Germline V gene sequence: CDR1 KGHSH, CDR2 LQKENI. This CDR3 comprises 14 residues. Trimming took 6 bases from V and 8 from J; bases not matched to a gene: 5. CDR3 DNA: TGTGCCAGCTCGAACGGACTAGCGGGAGTTACGCAGTATTTT. It encodes CASSNGLAGVTQYF.

The J gene is TRBJ2-5, the V gene TRBV7-3; D not certain. The germline V gene has CDR1 SGHTA and CDR2 FQGTGA. V was shortened by 1 base and J by 5 bases, with 8 bases between the two germline ends. This CDR3 contains 13 residues. CDR3 region: CASSLSHGETQYF. The CDR3 nucleotides are TGTGCCAGCAGCTTAAGCCACGGGGAGACCCAGTACTTC.

The chain is built from TRBV20-1 and TRBJ2-3; possibly TRBD1 for D (6 bases). Trimming left V 5 bases short and J 5 bases short, with 14 bases between. CDR1 and CDR2 from the germline V gene are DFQATT and SNEGSKA (reference sequence). The CDR3 runs 13 residues. CDR3 sequence: CSARIPRGDTQYF. CDR3 in DNA: TGCAGTGCTCGCATCCCCAGGGGAGATACGCAGTATTTT.

The gene calls are TRBV20-1 and TRBJ2-5, with 8 nucleotides matching TRBD2. This CDR3 is 14 amino acids long. The ends lost 3 bases at V and 3 bases at J; junction bases unmatched: 6. The germline CDR1 and CDR2 sequences are DFQATT and SNEGSKA (reference sequence). DNA for the CDR3: TGCAGTGCTAGTCGCGGGGGGTACGAAGAGACCCAGTACTTC. Protein sequence: CSASRGGYEETQYF.

This chain uses TRBV24-1 with TRBJ2-2, with TRBD2 matching 12 bases. Trimming took 4 bases from V and 0 from J; bases not matched to a gene: 8. This CDR3 has 19 amino acids. CDR1 and CDR2 from the germline V gene are KGHDR and SFDVKD. The CDR3 spells CATSEPTSGRFPNTGELFF. The CDR3 DNA sequence: TGTGCCACCAGTGAACCGACTAGCGGGAGATTCCCGAACACCGGGGAGCTGTTTTTT.

The rearrangement uses TRBV20-1 and TRBJ2-6, with D uncertain. This CDR3 spans 14 amino acids. Trimming pared 4 bases from V and 4 bases from J, leaving 11 bases between. Per the germline V gene, CDR1 is DFQATT and CDR2 is SNEGSKA (reference sequence). CDR3 region: CSAIGLSGANVLTF. CDR3 bases: TGCAGTGCTATAGGCCTCTCAGGGGCCAACGTCCTGACTTTC.

This chain links TRBV20-1 with TRBJ2-1; the D call may be TRBD1 or TRBD2 (5 bases each). V lost 5 bases and J lost 7, with 12 bases in between. This CDR3 contains 12 residues. Per germline, CDR1 DFQATT and CDR2 SNEGSKA (reference sequence). In nucleotides, the CDR3 is TGCAGTGCTTCGAGGGGTTTTAATGAGCAGTTCTTC. It yields the protein CSASRGFNEQFF.

The chain is built from TRBV28 and TRBJ1-2; the match to TRBD1 covers 9 bases. CDR1 and CDR2 from the germline V gene are MDHEN and SYDVKM. V lost 3 bases, J lost 4 bases, and 3 bases stayed unmatched. The length of the CDR3 is 14 residues. CDR3 DNA sequence: TGTGCCAGCAGTTTGGGACAGGGCCTCTATGGCTACACCTTC. It translates to CASSLGQGLYGYTF.

The V and J genes are TRBV20-1 and TRBJ2-3; D uncertain. The CDR3 has 10 amino acids. Trimming shortened V by 5 bases and J by 4 bases, and 4 bases separated the two germline ends. Germline V lookup: CDR1 DFQATT, CDR2 SNEGSKA (reference sequence). The DNA for the CDR3 is TGCAGTGCTTCCCCAGATACGCAGTATTTT. This sequence encodes CSASPDTQYF.

In this sample, this clonotype is medium-sized (0.01 to 0.1%). The chain links TRBV7-2 to TRBJ2-5; 8 bases agree with TRBD1. The V gene's germline CDR1 is SGHTA and CDR2 FQGNSA. Losses at the gene ends were 6 bases for V and 2 bases for J; bases not matched to a gene: 5. CDR3 length equals 14 residues. The CDR3 loop reads CASSQQGGQETQYF. CDR3 nucleotides: TGTGCCAGCAGTCAACAGGGGGGTCAAGAGACCCAGTACTTC.

The V gene is TRBV6-5, the J gene TRBJ2-3; D is unclear. From germline, CDR1 is MNHEY and CDR2 SVGAGI. The CDR3 runs to 14 residues. With 2 bases removed from V and 0 bases from J, the gap between germline ends came to 6 bases. The CDR3 spells CASSYTPSTDTQYF. In DNA, the CDR3 is TGTGCCAGCAGTTACACCCCTAGCACAGATACGCAGTATTTT.

CDR3 loop: CATSENTGELFF. The DNA for the CDR3 is TGTGCCACCAGTGAAAACACCGGGGAGCTGTTTTTT. V is TRBV24-1 and J is TRBJ2-2; D remains unclear. The CDR3 loop spans 12 amino acids. CDR1 is KGHDR, CDR2 SFDVKD, per germline. V was shortened by 4 bases and J by 2 bases, with 1 base between the two germline ends.

This clonotype was counted a few times. This chain joins TRBV20-1 and TRBJ2-7, with TRBD2 matching 9 bases. The germline gives CDR1 DFQATT, CDR2 SNEGSKA (reference sequence). The CDR3 has 14 residues. With 2 bases clipped from V and 4 bases from J, the junction kept 6 bases outside the gene matches. CDR3 DNA: TGCAGTGCTAGATTGGCGGGAGGGCCTTACGAGCAGTACTTC. This translates into CSARLAGGPYEQYF.

J is TRBJ1-1 and V is TRBV29-1, with D perhaps matching TRBD1 (5 bases). The germline CDR1 and CDR2 sequences are SQVTM and ANQGSEA. The CDR3 runs 12 residues. V was cut by 4 bases and J by 0 bases, with 6 bases left in between. This CDR3 is CSVGGMNTEAFF. In nucleotides, the CDR3 is TGCAGCGTTGGGGGGATGAACACTGAAGCTTTCTTT.

The chain uses TRBV9 and TRBJ2-5, with D maybe TRBD1 (6 bases). This CDR3 contains 13 residues. V gave up 6 bases and J gave up 5 bases, with 14 bases separating them. The germline CDR1 and CDR2 sequences are SGDLS and YYNGEE. CDR3 amino acids: CASNEGGRETQYF. DNA of the CDR3: TGTGCCAGCAACGAAGGGGGTCGGGAGACCCAGTACTTC.

This clonotype was seen a few times. The rearrangement uses TRBV20-1 and TRBJ2-1, with 11 bases aligning to TRBD2. Looked up from germline, CDR1 is DFQATT and CDR2 is SNEGSKA (reference sequence). The CDR3 has 12 residues. The CDR3 sequence: CSPRLAGREQFF. The CDR3 nucleotides read TGCAGCCCAAGACTAGCGGGACGGGAGCAGTTCTTC.

This clonotype was picked up a small number of times. V gene TRBV6-1 combines with J gene TRBJ2-5; TRBD1 might be the D (6 bases). The CDR3 length is 13 residues. The V gene's germline CDR1 is MNHNS and CDR2 SASEGT. Deletions cut 9 bases from V and 4 bases from J, with 15 bases between. The CDR3 nucleotides read TGTGCCAGTAAACAGGGTTATCGAGAGACCCAGTACTTC. Protein: CASKQGYRETQYF.

There are a few counts of this clonotype. CDR3 DNA: TGTGCCAGCACCTACGGGGAGACCCAGTACTTC. Translated, it gives CASTYGETQYF. The gene calls are TRBV6-1 and TRBJ2-5; D is ambiguous. The CDR3 spans 11 residues. Germline V lookup: CDR1 MNHNS, CDR2 SASEGT. Trimming left V 7 bases short and J 5 bases short, with 8 bases between.

This clonotype was picked up a small number of times. This rearrangement joins TRBV11-1 to TRBJ2-5; TRBD1 agrees at 9 bases. The germline V gene encodes CDR1 SGHAT and CDR2 FQDESV (reference sequence). The CDR3 consists of 16 residues. V lost 2 bases and J lost 3; bases outside the gene matches: 7. CDR3 sequence: CASSLHMGQGEETQYF. In nucleotides, the CDR3 is TGTGCCAGCAGCTTACACATGGGACAGGGTGAAGAGACCCAGTACTTC.

V and J are TRBV4-2 and TRBJ1-1; no clear D gene. CDR1 is LGHNA, CDR2 YNFKEQ, per germline. V was shortened by 2 bases and J by 1 base, with 11 bases between the two germline ends. CDR3 length: 15 amino acids. The CDR3 DNA sequence: TGTGCCAGCAGCCAATCGCACCTCGGGAACACTGAAGCTTTCTTT. It yields the protein CASSQSHLGNTEAFF.

This clonotype came up once. The chain is built from TRBV2 and TRBJ1-1, with D unresolved. Germline V gene data show CDR1 as SNHLY and CDR2 as FYNNEI. Trimming removed 4 bases from V and 4 bases from J, with 10 bases in between. CDR3 size: 13 residues. The CDR3 protein is CASSGWSGTEAFF. Written as DNA, the CDR3 is TGTGCCAGCAGTGGCTGGTCGGGCACTGAAGCTTTCTTT.

This clonotype is medium-sized in the sample. CDR3 sequence reads: CSAREGGPNTEAFF. The DNA for the CDR3 is TGCAGTGCTAGAGAGGGGGGGCCGAACACTGAAGCTTTCTTT. The rearrangement links TRBV20-1 to TRBJ1-1, with D tentatively TRBD1 (6 bases). This CDR3 spans 14 amino acids. Germline loops: CDR1 DFQATT, CDR2 SNEGSKA (reference sequence). Trimming took off 0 bases at V and 1 base at J, with 9 bases between the two ends.

V and J are TRBV19 and TRBJ2-3; TRBD2 is a possible D gene (5 bases). CDR3 length: 15 amino acids. In germline, CDR1 is LNHDA, CDR2 SQIVND (reference sequence). Trimming took 2 bases from V and 1 from J, leaving 10 bases between them. In DNA, the CDR3 is TGTGCCAGTAGTATAATCTCGGAGGGCACAGATACGCAGTATTTT. This sequence encodes CASSIISEGTDTQYF.

The genes are TRBV7-2 and TRBJ2-1, with D possibly matching TRBD1 (6 bases). Trimming shortened V by 5 bases and J by 6 bases, and 11 bases separated the two germline ends. This CDR3 has 13 amino acids. Germline V gives CDR1 SGHTA, CDR2 FQGNSA. CDR3 DNA sequence: TGTGCCAGCAGCCTGGGGGCTGTCAATGAGCAGTTCTTC. Amino acids: CASSLGAVNEQFF.

The CDR3 nucleotides read TGTGCCAGCAGCACCTGGACAGGGGAAGAAGAGACCCAGTACTTC. Translated: CASSTWTGEEETQYF. V gene TRBV7-8 combines with J gene TRBJ2-5; 9 bases agree with TRBD1. This CDR3 has 15 residues. The ends lost 5 bases at V and 3 bases at J; junction bases unmatched: 7. In germline, CDR1 is SGHVS, CDR2 FQNEAQ.

J is TRBJ2-1 and V is TRBV20-1; D unresolved. The germline V gene has CDR1 DFQATT and CDR2 SNEGSKA (reference sequence). CDR3 length: 12 amino acids. Trimming cost V 2 bases and J 4 bases, with 6 bases left between them. CDR3 sequence: CSARSHYNEQFF. The CDR3 DNA sequence: TGCAGTGCTAGAAGCCATTACAATGAGCAGTTCTTC.

The sample holds a few counts of this clonotype. The chain is built from TRBV19 and TRBJ1-2, with TRBD1 matching 7 bases. There are 12 residues in the CDR3. V dropped 7 bases and J dropped 3; count of bases not matched to a gene: 2. The germline V gene encodes CDR1 LNHDA and CDR2 SQIVND (reference sequence). CDR3 sequence: CASITGDYGYTF. In DNA, the CDR3 is TGTGCCAGTATAACAGGGGACTATGGCTACACCTTC.

The CDR3 reads CSATDRSYGYTF. In nucleotides, the CDR3 is TGCAGTGCCACGGACAGGAGTTATGGCTACACCTTC. This chain uses TRBV20-1 with TRBJ1-2, with 7 bases aligning to TRBD1. The CDR3 spans 12 residues. The germline V gene encodes CDR1 DFQATT and CDR2 SNEGSKA (reference sequence). V gave up 6 bases and J gave up 5 bases; unmatched junction bases: 6.

This clonotype was found a few times. J is TRBJ1-5 and V is TRBV28, with TRBD1 as a possible D gene (6 bases). Trimming pared 8 bases from V and 9 bases from J, leaving 23 bases between. CDR3 length equals 15 residues. CDR1 is MDHEN, CDR2 SYDVKM, per germline. The CDR3 bases are TGTGCCAGCCACGACTCACACAGGGTTTCGGGGCCCCAGCATTTT. This sequence encodes CASHDSHRVSGPQHF.

This chain links TRBV20-1 with TRBJ2-7, with no clear D. V lost 3 bases to trimming and J lost 4 bases, with 10 bases between them. Germline CDR1 and CDR2: DFQATT and SNEGSKA (reference sequence). The CDR3 extends over 12 amino acids. In DNA, the CDR3 is TGCAGTGCTAGGGGTTTAATATACGAGCAGTACTTC. It encodes CSARGLIYEQYF.